This T cell receptor (beta chain) originates from a study of blood T cell repertoires in COVID-19. As for the study in general: Samples taken during acute and convalescent COVID-19 were collected in the United States, Italy and Spain. The cDNA or gDNA used as material had been derived from T cells, B-cell-depleted T cells, or PBMCs.

Per the original data handling: Amplification of reference gene primers was used by the study to estimate nucleated cell counts. Here immunoSEQ multiplex PCR was the method, and the copy in TCRdb shows in-frame clones only, minus some. For V, J and clone size, that table is used; D and trimming come from the DNA. The sample includes hundreds of thousands of clones, 85% seen only once; the top ten take over 15%. Germline V CDR1 and CDR2: WNHNN, SYGVQD (reference sequence). Deletions cut 7 bases from V and 2 bases from J, with 20 bases between. The CDR3 extends over 16 amino acids. Participants reported their clinical history, and cohort assignment relied on those reports.

The V gene is TRBV10-1, the J gene TRBJ1-1, with D possibly being TRBD1 (6 bases). Specimen: PBMCs or T cells enriched from blood (not recorded which). This TCR was sampled from a man aged 40-50 years who had recovered from COVID-19. The CDR3 DNA reads TGCGCCAGCAAGGGGAGGCGGGGGGCGGGTAACACTGAAGCTTTCTTT. Its protein is CASKGRRGAGNTEAFF.